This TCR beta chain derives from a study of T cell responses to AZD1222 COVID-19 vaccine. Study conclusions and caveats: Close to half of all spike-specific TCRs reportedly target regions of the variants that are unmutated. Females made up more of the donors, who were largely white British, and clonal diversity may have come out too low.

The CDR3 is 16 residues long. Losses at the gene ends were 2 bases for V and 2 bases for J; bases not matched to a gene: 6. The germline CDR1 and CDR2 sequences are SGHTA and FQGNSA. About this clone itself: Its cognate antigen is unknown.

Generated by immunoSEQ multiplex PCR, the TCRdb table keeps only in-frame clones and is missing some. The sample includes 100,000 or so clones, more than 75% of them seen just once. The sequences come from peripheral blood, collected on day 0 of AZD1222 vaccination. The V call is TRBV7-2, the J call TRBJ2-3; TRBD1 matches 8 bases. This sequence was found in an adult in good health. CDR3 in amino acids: CASSLYQGAVTDTQYF. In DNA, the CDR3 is TGTGCCAGCAGCTTATATCAGGGGGCAGTCACAGATACGCAGTATTTT.